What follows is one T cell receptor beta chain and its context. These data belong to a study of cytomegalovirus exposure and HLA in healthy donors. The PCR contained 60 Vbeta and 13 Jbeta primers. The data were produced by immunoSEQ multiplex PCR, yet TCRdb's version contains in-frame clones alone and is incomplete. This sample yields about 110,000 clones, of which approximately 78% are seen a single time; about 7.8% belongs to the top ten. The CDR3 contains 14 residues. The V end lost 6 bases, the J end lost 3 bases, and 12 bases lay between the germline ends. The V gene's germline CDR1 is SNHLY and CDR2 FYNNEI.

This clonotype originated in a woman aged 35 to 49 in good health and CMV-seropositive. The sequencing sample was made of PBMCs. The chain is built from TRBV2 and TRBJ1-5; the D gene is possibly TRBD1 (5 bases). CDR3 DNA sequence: TGTGCCAGCAGCCCCAGACAGTACAATCAGCCCCAGCATTTT. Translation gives CASSPRQYNQPQHF.